The 8 T cell receptor beta chains listed next were all sequenced from one sample in a study of blood T cell repertoires in COVID-19. Data came from immunoSEQ multiplex PCR; TCRdb stores just in-frame clones and leaves some out. The sample has 30,000 to 45,000 clones, 70% to 90% seen once. The material sequenced was peripheral blood. The receptor source for this set is a man aged 55 to 70 with active COVID-19.

This rearrangement joins TRBV27 to TRBJ2-7; 13 bases line up with TRBD2. The V gene end was trimmed by 2 bases and the J gene end by 4 bases; junction bases not matched to a gene: 8. Germline CDR1 is MNHEY and CDR2 is SMNVEV (reference sequence). The CDR3 length is 17 residues. CDR3 region: CASSLRTSGSYGYEQYF. DNA for the CDR3: TGTGCCAGCAGTTTAAGGACTAGCGGGAGTTACGGGTACGAGCAGTACTTC.

The chain is built from TRBV11-2 and TRBJ2-3, with a possible D match to TRBD1 (6 bases). V was trimmed by 0 bases and J by 4 bases, leaving 14 bases between them. This CDR3 region has 16 residues. The germline V gene has CDR1 SGHAT and CDR2 FQNNGV. CDR3 bases: TGTGCCAGCAGCTTAGAGGGTTGGGGGCGCGCAGATACGCAGTATTTT. Its translation is CASSLEGWGRADTQYF.

The V call is TRBV6-5, the J call TRBJ1-1; D gene unclear. The germline gives CDR1 MNHEY, CDR2 SVGAGI. The V end was cut by 0 bases, the J end by 5 bases, with 13 bases between. The CDR3 is made up of 15 amino acids. CDR3 in DNA: TGTGCCAGCAGTTACTCGAGTGGCGGAGGAACTGAAGCTTTCTTT. This encodes CASSYSSGGGTEAFF.

The rearrangement links TRBV9 to TRBJ1-1; D possibly corresponds to TRBD1 (5 bases). Trimming left V 4 bases short and J 4 bases short, with 20 bases between. The CDR3 has 16 amino acids. Germline-derived CDR1 and CDR2 are SGDLS and YYNGEE. The CDR3 nucleotides read TGTGCCAGCAGCCCAATCTCGGGGGGGGGAGGCACTGAAGCTTTCTTT. Translating it yields CASSPISGGGGTEAFF. Based on the CDR3 plus reference TRBV9 and TRBJ1-1, the full variable domain is DSGVTQTPKHLITATGQRVTLRCSPRSGDLSVYWYQQSLDQGLQFLIQYYNGEERAKGNILERFSAQQFPDLHSELNLSSLELGDSALYFCASSPISGGGGTEAFFGQGTRLTVV.

The genes are TRBV11-3 and TRBJ1-4; 8 nucleotides line up with TRBD1. V trimming: 4 bases; J trimming: 8 bases; junction bases outside the gene matches: 6. This CDR3 contains 14 residues. Germline V CDR1 and CDR2: SGHNT, YENEEA. The DNA for the CDR3 is TGTGCCAGCAGCTCGGACAGGGTGGGGGAAAAACTGTTTTTT. Protein sequence: CASSSDRVGEKLFF.

The chain joins TRBV6-2 or TRBV6-3 to TRBJ2-7; the match to TRBD2 covers 9 bases. This CDR3 contains 16 residues. Trimming at V came to 2 bases and at J to 5 bases, leaving 10 bases not matched to a gene. Germline CDR1 MNHEY, CDR2 SVGEGT. The DNA for the CDR3 is TGTGCCAGCAGTTACCTCGGGACTAGCCTGTACGACGAGCAGTACTTC. As protein: CASSYLGTSLYDEQYF.

The chain joins TRBV2 to TRBJ2-5, with 8 bases lining up with TRBD1. In germline, CDR1 is SNHLY, CDR2 FYNNEI. The CDR3 sequence is 14 residues long. Losses at the gene ends were 8 bases for V and 1 base for J; bases not matched to a gene: 6. Here the CDR3 reads CASLPGTGQETQYF. The CDR3 nucleotides are TGTGCCAGCCTCCCCGGGACAGGCCAAGAGACCCAGTACTTC.

By sample share, this clone is medium-sized. The rearrangement links TRBV5-4 to TRBJ2-2; D may be TRBD1 (5 bases). Germline V CDR1 and CDR2: SGHNT, YYREEE (reference sequence). The CDR3 totals 17 residues. V was pared by 0 bases and J by 5 bases, with 17 bases between. The CDR3 sequence: CASSLEGREVGTGELFF. Here the CDR3 DNA reads TGTGCCAGCAGCTTGGAGGGCAGGGAAGTTGGAACCGGGGAGCTGTTTTTT.